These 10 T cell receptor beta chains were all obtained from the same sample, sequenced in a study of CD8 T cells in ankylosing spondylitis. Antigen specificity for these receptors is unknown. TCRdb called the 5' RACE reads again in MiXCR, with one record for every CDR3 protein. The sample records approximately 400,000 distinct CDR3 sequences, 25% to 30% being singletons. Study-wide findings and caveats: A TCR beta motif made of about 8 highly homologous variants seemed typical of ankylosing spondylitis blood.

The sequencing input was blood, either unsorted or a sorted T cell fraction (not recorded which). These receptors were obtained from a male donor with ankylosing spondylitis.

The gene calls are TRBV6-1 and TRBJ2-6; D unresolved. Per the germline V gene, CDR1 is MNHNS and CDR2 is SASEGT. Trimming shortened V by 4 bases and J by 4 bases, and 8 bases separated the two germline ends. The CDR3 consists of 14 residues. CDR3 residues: CASSGRAGANVLTF. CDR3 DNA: TGTGCCAGCAGTGGGCGTGCCGGGGCCAACGTCCTGACTTTC.

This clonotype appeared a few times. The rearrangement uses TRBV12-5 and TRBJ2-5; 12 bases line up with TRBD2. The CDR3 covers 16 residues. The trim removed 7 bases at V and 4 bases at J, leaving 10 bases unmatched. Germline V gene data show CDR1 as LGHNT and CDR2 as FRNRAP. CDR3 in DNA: TGTGCTAGTGCCCCCGGACTAGCGGGAATGGGAGAGACCCAGTACTTC. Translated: CASAPGLAGMGETQYF. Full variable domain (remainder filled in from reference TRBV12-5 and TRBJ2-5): DARVTQTPRHKVTEMGQEVTMRCQPILGHNTVFWYRQTMMQGLELLAYFRNRAPLDDSGMPKDRFSAEMPDATLATLKIQPSEPRDSAVYFCASAPGLAGMGETQYFGPGTRLLVL.

The CDR3 loop reads CASSPGLAGTHNEQFF. The CDR3 nucleotides are TGTGCCAGCAGCCCCGGACTAGCGGGAACACACAATGAGCAGTTCTTC. The rearrangement links TRBV11-3 to TRBJ2-1; the match to TRBD2 covers 12 bases. V shed 5 bases and J 5 bases; nucleotides not matched to a gene: 7. Germline CDR1 and CDR2: SGHNT and YENEEA. This CDR3 is 16 amino acids long.

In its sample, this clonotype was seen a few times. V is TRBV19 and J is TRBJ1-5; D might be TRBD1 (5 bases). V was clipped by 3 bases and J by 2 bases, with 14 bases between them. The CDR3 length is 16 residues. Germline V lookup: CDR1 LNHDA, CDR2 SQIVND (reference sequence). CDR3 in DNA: TGTGCCAGTAGTATCGAGGGGAGCTGGGGCAATCAGCCCCAGCATTTT. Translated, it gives CASSIEGSWGNQPQHF.

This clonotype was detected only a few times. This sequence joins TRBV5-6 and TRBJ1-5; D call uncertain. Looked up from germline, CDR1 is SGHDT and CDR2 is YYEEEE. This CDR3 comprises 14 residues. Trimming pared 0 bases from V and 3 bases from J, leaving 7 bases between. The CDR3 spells CASSLGRINQPQHF. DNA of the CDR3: TGTGCCAGCAGCTTGGGGCGGATCAATCAGCCCCAGCATTTT. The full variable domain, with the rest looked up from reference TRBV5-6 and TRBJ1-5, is DAGVTQSPTHLIKTRGQQVTLRCSPKSGHDTVSWYQQALGQGPQFIFQYYEEEERQRGNFPDRFSGHQFPNYSSELNVNALLLGDSALYLCASSLGRINQPQHFGDGTRLSIL.

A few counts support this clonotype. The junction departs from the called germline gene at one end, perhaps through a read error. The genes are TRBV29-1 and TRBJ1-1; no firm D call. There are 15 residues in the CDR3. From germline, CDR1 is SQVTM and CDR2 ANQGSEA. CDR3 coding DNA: TGCAGCGTGGAAGGGCCAGAAGGTGTGGACACTGAAGCTTTCTTT. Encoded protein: CSVEGPEGVDTEAFF.

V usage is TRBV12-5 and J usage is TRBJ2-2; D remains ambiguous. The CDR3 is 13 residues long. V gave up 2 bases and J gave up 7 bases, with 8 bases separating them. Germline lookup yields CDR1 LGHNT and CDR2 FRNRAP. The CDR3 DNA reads TGTGCTAGTGGTTTGATTATGGACGGGGAGCTGTTTTTT. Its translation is CASGLIMDGELFF.

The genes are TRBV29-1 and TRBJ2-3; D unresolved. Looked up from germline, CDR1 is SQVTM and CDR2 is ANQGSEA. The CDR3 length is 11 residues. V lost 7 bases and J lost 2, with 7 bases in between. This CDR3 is CSGSLTDTQYF. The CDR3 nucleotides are TGCAGCGGAAGCCTCACAGATACGCAGTATTTT.

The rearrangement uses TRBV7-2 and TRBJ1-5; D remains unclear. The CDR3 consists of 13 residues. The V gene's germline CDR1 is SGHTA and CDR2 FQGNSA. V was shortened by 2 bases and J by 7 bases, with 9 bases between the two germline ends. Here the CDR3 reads CASSLSDLQPQHF. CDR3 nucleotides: TGTGCCAGCAGCTTATCAGATTTGCAGCCCCAGCATTTT.

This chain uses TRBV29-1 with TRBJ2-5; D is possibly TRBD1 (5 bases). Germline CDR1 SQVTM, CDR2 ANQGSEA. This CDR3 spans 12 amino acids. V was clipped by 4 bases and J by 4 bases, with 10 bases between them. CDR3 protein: CSVVQGLETQYF. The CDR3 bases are TGCAGCGTTGTGCAGGGCTTAGAGACCCAGTACTTC.